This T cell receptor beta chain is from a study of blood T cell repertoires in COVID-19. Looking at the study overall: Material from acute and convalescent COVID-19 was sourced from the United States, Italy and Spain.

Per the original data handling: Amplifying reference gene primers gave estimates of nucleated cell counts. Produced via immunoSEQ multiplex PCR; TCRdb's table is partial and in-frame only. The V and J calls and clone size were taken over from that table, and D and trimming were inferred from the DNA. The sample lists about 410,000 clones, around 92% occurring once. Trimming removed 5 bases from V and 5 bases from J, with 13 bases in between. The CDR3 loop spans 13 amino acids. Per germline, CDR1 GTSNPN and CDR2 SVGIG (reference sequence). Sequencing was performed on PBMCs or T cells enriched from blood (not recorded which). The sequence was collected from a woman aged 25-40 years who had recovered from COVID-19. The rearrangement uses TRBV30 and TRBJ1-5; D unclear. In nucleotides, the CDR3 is TGTGCCTGGGGCGGCAAGGGAGATCAGCCCCAGCATTTT. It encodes CAWGGKGDQPQHF.